Listed below are T cell receptor beta chains from one sample, sequenced in a study of cytomegalovirus exposure and HLA in healthy donors. Sequenced by immunoSEQ multiplex PCR; TCRdb stores in-frame clones only, minus some. This table holds around 140,000 clones, 60% to 80% found once. The sequencing sample was made of PBMCs. These receptors all stem from a woman aged 60 to 75 in good health and CMV-seronegative. Each CDR3 is given with its conserved first and last residue. The D gene is left open where the match is weak. Rows give clone size only sometimes, using once, few, many, or a class for an expanded clone.

clone_size	d_call	v_call	j_call	cdr3_length	cdr3_nt	cdr3_aa
.	.	TRBV2	TRBJ2-2	16	TGTGCCAGCAGTGAATGGGCAGACCCGAACACCGGGGAGCTGTTTTTT	CASSEWADPNTGELFF
.	TRBD2	TRBV29-1	TRBJ2-7	12	TGCAGCGTTGGGACTAGCGGACGGGAGCAGTACTTC	CSVGTSGREQYF
few	.	TRBV7-9	TRBJ1-3	15	TGTGCCAGCAGCTTAGGGGCAGGCTCTGGAAACACCATATATTTT	CASSLGAGSGNTIYF
.	TRBD1	TRBV7-3	TRBJ1-1	17	TGTGCCAGCAGCTTAGGACAGGGGCTTGTTCGGAGCACTGAAGCTTTCTTT	CASSLGQGLVRSTEAFF
.	.	TRBV5-6	TRBJ2-7	11	TGTGCCAGCAGCCCTACCTACGAGCAGTACTTC	CASSPTYEQYF
.	TRBD2	TRBV7-2	TRBJ2-5	16	TGTGCCAGCAGCTTTAGCCGGCGGGGGGGCGCGCAGACCCAGTACTTC	CASSFSRRGGAQTQYF
.	.	TRBV5-4	TRBJ2-1	15	TGTGCCAGCAGCAGTCTAGCGTTGTGGGGCAATGAGCAGTTCTTC	CASSSLALWGNEQFF
.	.	TRBV1	TRBJ1-3	15	TGCACCAGCAGAAGGGCGGGGCTCTCTGGAAACACCATATATTTT	CTSRRAGLSGNTIYF
.	.	TRBV2	TRBJ1-3	17	TGTGCCAGCAGCGAAGTTACCGGGACACCCTCTGGAAACACCATATATTTT	CASSEVTGTPSGNTIYF
.	TRBD2	TRBV7-3	TRBJ2-5	15	TGTGCCAGCAGCCTCAACGCGGGAGGAGTAGAGACCCAGTACTTC	CASSLNAGGVETQYF
few	TRBD1	TRBV15	TRBJ1-1	15	TGTGCCACCAGCGGGCGGACAGGGCGGGCCACTGAAGCTTTCTTT	CATSGRTGRATEAFF
once	.	TRBV27	TRBJ2-1	15	TGTGCCAGCAGTTATGCAGGCTCGTCCTACAATGAGCAGTTCTTC	CASSYAGSSYNEQFF
few	.	TRBV10-3	TRBJ1-3	16	TGTGCCATCAGTGAGGGAAAGGGGGAATCTGGAAACACCATATATTTT	CAISEGKGESGNTIYF
few	.	TRBV5-4	TRBJ2-3	15	TGTGCCAGCAGCCAGGCAAGGCGAACCGTAGATACGCAGTATTTT	CASSQARRTVDTQYF
.	.	TRBV15	TRBJ2-1	15	TGTGCCACCAGCAGTATACAGAGCTCCTACAATGAGCAGTTCTTC	CATSSIQSSYNEQFF
.	.	TRBV4-2	TRBJ2-3	14	TGTGCCAGCAGCCAGGGACTACAGGGAGATACGCAGTATTTT	CASSQGLQGDTQYF
.	TRBD1	TRBV6-5	TRBJ2-7	12	TGTGCCAGCAGCCAGACAGGGTACGAGCAGTACTTC	CASSQTGYEQYF
.	.	TRBV5-1	TRBJ2-7	15	TGCGCCAGCAGCCATGGGAGAGGGTTCTCCTACGAGCAGTACTTC	CASSHGRGFSYEQYF
.	TRBD1	TRBV30	TRBJ1-5	14	TGTGCCTGGAAAACGGGACAGTCTAATCAGCCCCAGCATTTT	CAWKTGQSNQPQHF
.	TRBD1	TRBV7-9	TRBJ2-5	16	TGTGCCAGCAGCTTATCCGGGACAGGGGTTCGGGAGACCCAGTACTTC	CASSLSGTGVRETQYF
.	TRBD2	TRBV30	TRBJ2-2	14	TGTGCCGGGTTTCGCCTAGCGGGAGCCGGGGAGCTGTTTTTT	CAGFRLAGAGELFF
few	TRBD2	TRBV7-3	TRBJ2-2	18	TGTGCCAGCAGCTTAAAGGGACTAGCCCGTACTAACACCGGGGAGCTGTTTTTT	CASSLKGLARTNTGELFF
.	TRBD2	TRBV6-4	TRBJ2-1	16	TGTGCCAGCAGTGAATTTGCTAGCGGGGTATACAATGAGCAGTTCTTC	CASSEFASGVYNEQFF
.	TRBD2	TRBV19	TRBJ2-1	17	TGTGCCAGTAGTATAGTCGGGCTAGCGGTAGGCGGGTATGAGCAGTTCTTC	CASSIVGLAVGGYEQFF
few	.	TRBV15	TRBJ1-4	14	TGTGCCACCAGCAGAGAGCGGGGGTTCGAAAAACTGTTTTTT	CATSRERGFEKLFF
.	.	TRBV10-3	TRBJ2-1	14	TGTGCCATCAGATTGGAGCAGACCAGCAATGAGCAGTTCTTC	CAIRLEQTSNEQFF
.	.	TRBV5-1	TRBJ2-1	15	TGCGCCAGCAGCTTGGTCCCCGGGAGCAAGAATGAGCAGTTCTTC	CASSLVPGSKNEQFF
.	.	TRBV5-4	TRBJ2-1	17	TGTGCCAGCAGCCCGGGCGGGTCCAAAAGCTCCTACAATGAGCAGTTCTTC	CASSPGGSKSSYNEQFF
.	.	TRBV28	TRBJ2-1	16	TGTGCCAGCAGCCCCACGTGGACTGGATTACAATGTGAGCAGTTCTTC	CASSPTWTGLQCEQFF
once	TRBD1	TRBV10-2	TRBJ1-4	16	TGCGCCAGCAGTGACAGGGGGAGGTCGGCTAATGAAAAACTGTTTTTT	CASSDRGRSANEKLFF
few	.	TRBV18	TRBJ1-6	13	TGTGCCAGCTCACCCGAGGGGGATTCACCCCTCCACTTT	CASSPEGDSPLHF
.	.	TRBV28	TRBJ1-4	15	TGTGCCAGCAGTTTTAGGGGGTCGACGAATGAAAAACTGTTTTTT	CASSFRGSTNEKLFF
.	TRBD1	TRBV6-1	TRBJ1-3	15	TGTGCCAGCAGTGAAAGGGGGACAGCGGGAAACACCATATATTTT	CASSERGTAGNTIYF
few	.	TRBV5-1	TRBJ1-1	14	TGCGCCAGCAGCCCGGGACTGATGAACACTGAAGCTTTCTTT	CASSPGLMNTEAFF
.	.	TRBV28	TRBJ2-1	11	TGTGCCAGCACGGGATACAATGAGCAGTTCTTC	CASTGYNEQFF
.	TRBD1	TRBV5-1	TRBJ1-6	16	TGCGCCAGCACCTGGACCAGGGGGACGTATAATTCACCCCTCCACTTT	CASTWTRGTYNSPLHF
.	TRBD1	TRBV6-5	TRBJ2-7	14	TGTGCCAGCAGTGTCGGACAGGTCCTCGGCGAGCAGTACTTC	CASSVGQVLGEQYF
.	.	TRBV4-1	TRBJ1-2	15	TGCGCCAGCAGCCCACGGGGGGGACGGGGCTATGGCTACACCTTC	CASSPRGGRGYGYTF
.	.	TRBV18	TRBJ2-2	13	TGTGCCAGCTCACTTCTCGACACCGGGGAGCTGTTTTTT	CASSLLDTGELFF
.	TRBD1	TRBV28	TRBJ1-2	15	TGTGCCAGCAGTACCCCGGGACAGGGGGTTACTGGCTACACCTTC	CASSTPGQGVTGYTF
.	TRBD2	TRBV28	TRBJ2-7	15	TGTGCCAGCAGTAATAGCGGGTTTAGCTCCTACGAGCAGTACTTC	CASSNSGFSSYEQYF
.	.	TRBV7-8	TRBJ1-5	16	TGTGCCAGCAGCTTAGGCAGGGACATAGGTTATCAGCCCCAGCATTTT	CASSLGRDIGYQPQHF
.	.	TRBV5-1	TRBJ2-1	16	TGCGCCAGCAATTTGGAGGGGCCTTCAAACTACAATGAGCAGTTCTTC	CASNLEGPSNYNEQFF
once	.	TRBV7-3	TRBJ2-5	12	TGTGCCAGCAGCCGGGACGGCGGGGCCCAGTACTTC	CASSRDGGAQYF
.	.	TRBV29-1	TRBJ1-1	13	TGCAGCGTTGGTGTGAGCGGGAACACTGAAGCTTTCTTT	CSVGVSGNTEAFF